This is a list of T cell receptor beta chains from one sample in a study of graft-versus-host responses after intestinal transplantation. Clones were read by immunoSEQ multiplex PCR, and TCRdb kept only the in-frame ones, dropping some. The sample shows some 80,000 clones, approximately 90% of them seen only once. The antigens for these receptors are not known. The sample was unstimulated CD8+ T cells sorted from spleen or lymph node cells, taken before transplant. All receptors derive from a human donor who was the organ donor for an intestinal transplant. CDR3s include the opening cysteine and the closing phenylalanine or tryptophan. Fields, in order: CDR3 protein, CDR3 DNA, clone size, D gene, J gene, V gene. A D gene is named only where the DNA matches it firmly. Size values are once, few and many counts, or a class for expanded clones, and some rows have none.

CDR3 protein: CASSLTGELFF
CDR3 DNA: TGTGCCAGTAGTCTAACCGGGGAGCTGTTTTTT
clone size: .
D gene: .
J gene: TRBJ2-2
V gene: TRBV19

CDR3 protein: CASGRRTVGGYTF
CDR3 DNA: TGTGCCAGCGGCCGACGGACGGTCGGGGGCTACACCTTC
clone size: .
D gene: .
J gene: TRBJ1-2
V gene: TRBV5-5

CDR3 protein: CASSESYPEFTYEQYF
CDR3 DNA: TGTGCCAGCAGTGAATCATATCCAGAGTTCACCTACGAGCAGTACTTC
clone size: .
D gene: .
J gene: TRBJ2-7
V gene: TRBV6-1

CDR3 protein: CASTTPGSHGYTF
CDR3 DNA: TGTGCCAGCACAACTCCCGGGAGCCATGGCTACACCTTC
clone size: .
D gene: .
J gene: TRBJ1-2
V gene: TRBV7-3

CDR3 protein: CAVLGQGTYEQYF
CDR3 DNA: TGTGCCGTGCTCGGACAGGGAACCTACGAGCAGTACTTC
clone size: .
D gene: TRBD1
J gene: TRBJ2-7
V gene: TRBV27

CDR3 protein: CASSIGTGVYGGYTF
CDR3 DNA: TGTGCCAGTAGTATAGGAACGGGAGTCTATGGAGGCTACACCTTC
clone size: .
D gene: .
J gene: TRBJ1-2
V gene: TRBV19

CDR3 protein: CASSLLGTGGNRTF
CDR3 DNA: TGCGCCAGCAGTCTCCTCGGGACGGGGGGTAATCGCACCTTC
clone size: .
D gene: .
J gene: TRBJ1-2
V gene: TRBV4-1

CDR3 protein: CAIRDYGTQYF
CDR3 DNA: TGTGCCATCAGGGACTACGGGACCCAGTACTTC
clone size: once
D gene: .
J gene: TRBJ2-5
V gene: TRBV10-3

CDR3 protein: CASSSRGAGGASTGANVLTF
CDR3 DNA: TGTGCCAGCAGCTCCCGTGGGGCAGGGGGCGCTTCTACTGGGGCCAACGTCCTGACTTTC
clone size: .
D gene: TRBD1
J gene: TRBJ2-6
V gene: TRBV9

CDR3 protein: CASSWGADPYEQYF
CDR3 DNA: TGTGCCAGCAGCTGGGGGGCGGACCCCTACGAGCAGTACTTC
clone size: .
D gene: .
J gene: TRBJ2-7
V gene: TRBV5-4

CDR3 protein: CASSFLARLQGLYNEQFF
CDR3 DNA: TGTGCCAGCAGCTTCCTAGCGAGACTCCAAGGGCTTTACAATGAGCAGTTCTTC
clone size: .
D gene: .
J gene: TRBJ2-1
V gene: TRBV5-6

CDR3 protein: CASGPGLAGTQEQFF
CDR3 DNA: TGTGCTAGTGGTCCGGGACTAGCGGGGACTCAGGAGCAGTTCTTC
clone size: once
D gene: TRBD2
J gene: TRBJ2-1
V gene: TRBV12-5

CDR3 protein: CASSLTSTYEQYF
CDR3 DNA: TGTGCCAGCAGTCTGACTAGTACGTACGAGCAGTACTTC
clone size: .
D gene: .
J gene: TRBJ2-7
V gene: TRBV27

CDR3 protein: CASSELGSHYEQYF
CDR3 DNA: TGTGCCAGCAGCGAGCTGGGATCCCACTACGAGCAGTACTTC
clone size: .
D gene: .
J gene: TRBJ2-7
V gene: TRBV9

CDR3 protein: CASSPTDGLGEKLFF
CDR3 DNA: TGTGCCAGCAGCCCTACGGACGGCCTAGGGGAAAAACTGTTTTTT
clone size: .
D gene: .
J gene: TRBJ1-4
V gene: TRBV6-5

CDR3 protein: CASLGRTMFYEQYF
CDR3 DNA: TGTGCCAGCCTGGGGAGGACTATGTTTTACGAGCAGTACTTC
clone size: .
D gene: .
J gene: TRBJ2-7
V gene: TRBV6-1

CDR3 protein: CASSPTSGDTYEQYF
CDR3 DNA: TGTGCCAGCAGTCCGACTAGCGGGGACACCTACGAGCAGTACTTC
clone size: .
D gene: TRBD2
J gene: TRBJ2-7
V gene: TRBV27

CDR3 protein: CASSGGQNTEAFF
CDR3 DNA: TGTGCCAGCAGCGGTGGACAGAACACTGAAGCTTTCTTT
clone size: few
D gene: .
J gene: TRBJ1-1
V gene: TRBV5-4

CDR3 protein: CASSERGLGETQYF
CDR3 DNA: TGTGCCAGCAGTGAAAGGGGACTAGGAGAGACCCAGTACTTC
clone size: .
D gene: TRBD2
J gene: TRBJ2-5
V gene: TRBV5-5

CDR3 protein: CASRTGSGANTIYF
CDR3 DNA: TGTGCCAGCAGAACCGGGAGTGGGGCAAACACCATATATTTT
clone size: .
D gene: .
J gene: TRBJ1-3
V gene: TRBV6-1